This record concerns one T cell receptor beta chain sequence. Its specificity is not known. Expressed TCRB transcripts were sequenced because the entire RNA isolate underwent reverse transcription. Profiling relied on immunoSEQ multiplex PCR, and the TCRdb table lists in-frame clones only, not all of them. This sample carries about 160,000 clones, less than 9.5% of them seen once, and the ten largest clones take roughly 2.5%. The authors sorted CD4+ naive, central memory, regulatory and stem cell-like memory cells via CD45RO/CCR7/CD25/CD127/CD95/CD27. V dropped 3 bases and J dropped 0; count of bases not matched to a gene: 3. The CDR3 is 15 residues long. Germline V lookup: CDR1 MNHEY, CDR2 SMNVEV (reference sequence). This entry comes from a study of beta chain features in type 1 diabetes. Study observations and caveats: Here, the possible influence of HLA type (on TCRB rearrangement) remained unresolved. In all four CD4+ subsets, TCRB CDR3 length was significantly, moderately reduced in type 1 diabetes.

This clonotype was sampled from a woman younger than 30 in good health. The material sequenced was central memory CD4+ T cells from blood. This chain uses TRBV27 with TRBJ1-2, with 8 positions matching TRBD1. This CDR3 is CASSFLDRANYGYTF. The CDR3 DNA is TGTGCCAGCAGTTTCCTGGACAGGGCTAACTATGGCTACACCTTC.